This TCR beta chain was identified in a study of vaccination and CD4 T cells after COVID-19. On the study more broadly: Nasal swab PCR identified SARS-CoV-2 in the convalescent patients, of whom roughly 9 were mild and one severe.

From the PCR reads, TCRdb called clonotypes with MiXCR, one entry per CDR3 protein. The sample carries 26,000 or so distinct CDR3 sequences, 50% recorded once. As for time point: late sampling 161 to 241 days after vaccination in three convalescent patients. This receptor was identified in a human donor who had recovered from COVID-19. Sequenced here: CD4+ T cells from blood, sampled about 7 months after SARS-CoV-2 vaccination.

CDR3 in DNA: TGTGCCAGCAGTTTAAACCTTCGCAGGAGGACGTACGAGCAGTACTTC. Its protein is CASSLNLRRRTYEQYF. V and J are TRBV28 and TRBJ2-7, with TRBD2 as a possible D gene (5 bases). The length of the CDR3 is 16 residues. Germline-derived CDR1 and CDR2 are MDHEN and SYDVKM. Trimming removed 2 bases at V and 4 bases at J, with 18 bases between.